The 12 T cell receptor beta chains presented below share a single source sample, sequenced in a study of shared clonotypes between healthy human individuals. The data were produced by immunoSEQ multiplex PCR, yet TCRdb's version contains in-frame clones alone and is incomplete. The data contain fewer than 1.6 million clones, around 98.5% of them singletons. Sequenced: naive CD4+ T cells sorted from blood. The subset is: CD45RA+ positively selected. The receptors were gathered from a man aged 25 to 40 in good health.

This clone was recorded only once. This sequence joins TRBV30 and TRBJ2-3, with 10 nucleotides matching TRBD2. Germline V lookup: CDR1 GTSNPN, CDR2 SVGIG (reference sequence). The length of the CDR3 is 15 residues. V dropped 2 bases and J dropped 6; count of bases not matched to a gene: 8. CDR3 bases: TGTGCCTGGAGTACCTCAGCGGGAGGGGGTGATACGCAGTATTTT. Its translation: CAWSTSAGGGDTQYF.

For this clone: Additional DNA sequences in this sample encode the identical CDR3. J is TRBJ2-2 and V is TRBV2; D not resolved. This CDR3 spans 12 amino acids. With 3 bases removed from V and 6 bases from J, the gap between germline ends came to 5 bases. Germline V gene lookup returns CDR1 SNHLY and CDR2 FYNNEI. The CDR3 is CASSERSGELFF. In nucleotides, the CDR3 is TGTGCCAGCAGTGAGCGATCCGGGGAGCTGTTTTTT.

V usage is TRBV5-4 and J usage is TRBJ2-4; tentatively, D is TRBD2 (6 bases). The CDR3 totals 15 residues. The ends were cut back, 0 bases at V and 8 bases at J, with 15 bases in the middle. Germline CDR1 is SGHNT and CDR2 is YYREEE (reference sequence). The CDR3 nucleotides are TGTGCCAGCAGCTTGGGCGGAGGGTTTAACGACATTCAGTACTTC. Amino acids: CASSLGGGFNDIQYF.

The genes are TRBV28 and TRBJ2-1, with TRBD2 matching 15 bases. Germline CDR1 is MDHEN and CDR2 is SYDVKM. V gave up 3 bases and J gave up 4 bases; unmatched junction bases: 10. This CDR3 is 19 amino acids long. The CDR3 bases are TGTGCCAGCAGTTTTGTCTCTGGACTAGCGGGAGGGCGTTACAATGAGCAGTTCTTC. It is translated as CASSFVSGLAGGRYNEQFF.

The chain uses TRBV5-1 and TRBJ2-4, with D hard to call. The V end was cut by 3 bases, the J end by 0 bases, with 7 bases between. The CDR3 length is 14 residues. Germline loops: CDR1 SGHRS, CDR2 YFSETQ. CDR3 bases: TGCGCCAGCAGCTACAATCTAGCCAAAAACATTCAGTACTTC. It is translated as CASSYNLAKNIQYF.

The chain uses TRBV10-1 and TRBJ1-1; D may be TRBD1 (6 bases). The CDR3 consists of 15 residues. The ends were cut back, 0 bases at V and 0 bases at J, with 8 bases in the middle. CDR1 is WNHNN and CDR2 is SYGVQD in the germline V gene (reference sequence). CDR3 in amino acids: CASSESYRVNTEAFF. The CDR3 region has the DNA TGCGCCAGCAGTGAGTCGTACAGGGTGAACACTGAAGCTTTCTTT.

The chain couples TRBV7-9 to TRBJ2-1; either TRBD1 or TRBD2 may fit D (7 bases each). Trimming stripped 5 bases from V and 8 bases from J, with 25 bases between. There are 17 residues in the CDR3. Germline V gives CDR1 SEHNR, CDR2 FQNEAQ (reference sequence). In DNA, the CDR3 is TGTGCCAGCAGCCCATACAGGGGATTTATGGCGGGAGATGAGCAGTTCTTC. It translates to CASSPYRGFMAGDEQFF.

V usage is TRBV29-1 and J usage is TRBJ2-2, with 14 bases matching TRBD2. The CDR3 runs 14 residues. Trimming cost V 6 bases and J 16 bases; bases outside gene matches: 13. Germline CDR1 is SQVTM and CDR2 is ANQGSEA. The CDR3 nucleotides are TGCAGCGTGGGGGGGACTAGCGGGAGTCGGGACGCGTTTTTT. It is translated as CSVGGTSGSRDAFF.

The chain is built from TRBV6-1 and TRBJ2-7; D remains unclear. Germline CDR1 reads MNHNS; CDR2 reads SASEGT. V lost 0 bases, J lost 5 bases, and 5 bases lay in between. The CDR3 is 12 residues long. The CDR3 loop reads CASSEAYHEQYF. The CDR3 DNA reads TGTGCCAGCAGTGAAGCGTACCACGAGCAGTACTTC.

This CDR3 is CASSQGAPGYTF. The CDR3 bases are TGTGCCAGCAGCCAGGGGGCGCCTGGCTACACCTTC. The V gene is TRBV28, the J gene TRBJ1-2; TRBD1 aligns across 8 bases. The V gene's germline CDR1 is MDHEN and CDR2 SYDVKM. The CDR3 sequence is 12 residues long. The junction had 4 bases not matched to a gene; V was cut back by 6 bases and J by 7 bases.

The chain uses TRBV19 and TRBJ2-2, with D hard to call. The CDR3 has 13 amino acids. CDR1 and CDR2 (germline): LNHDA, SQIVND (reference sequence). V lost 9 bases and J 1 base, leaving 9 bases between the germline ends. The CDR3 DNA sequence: TGTGCCAGCCCGGACGAGAACACCGGGGAGCTGTTTTTT. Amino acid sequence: CASPDENTGELFF.

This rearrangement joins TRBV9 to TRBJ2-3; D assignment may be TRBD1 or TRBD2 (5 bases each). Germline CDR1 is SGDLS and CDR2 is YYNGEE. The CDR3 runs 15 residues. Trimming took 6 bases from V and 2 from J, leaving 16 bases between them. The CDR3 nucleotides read TGTGCCAGCACGGGGCGTGGGAGTAACACAGATACGCAGTATTTT. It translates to CASTGRGSNTDTQYF.